Sequencing of this TCR beta chain was carried out in a study of CD8+ T cells in alopecia areata. General observations from the study: Among the cells sequenced in scalp samples are also the resident alphabeta T cells of normal skin. Mouse data revealed clearer TCR sharing than patient data did, a gap possibly tied to HLA. Normal scalp showed lower clonality than lesional scalp, especially alopecia totalis/universalis.

Note on this clone: Its target is not known.

CD4+ and CD8+ T cells were sorted from PBMCs. RNA extraction and reverse transcription yielded cDNA as sequencing template. The repertoire was sequenced with immunoSEQ multiplex PCR; TCRdb's copy has only in-frame clones and lacks some. The sample records around 190,000 clones, roughly 56% being singletons. CDR1 is SGHRS and CDR2 is YFSETQ in the germline V gene. The CDR3 is 15 residues long. V was clipped by 4 bases and J by 5 bases, with 16 bases between them. Sequencing input: CD8+ T cells sorted from blood. This rearrangement joins TRBV5-1 to TRBJ1-5, with TRBD1 as a possible D gene (6 bases). This clonotype originated in a human donor in good health. The CDR3 is CASSAQGRTDQPQHF. In DNA, the CDR3 is TGCGCCAGCAGCGCACAAGGCCGGACAGATCAGCCCCAGCATTTT. The full variable domain, completed using reference TRBV5-1 and TRBJ1-5, is KAGVTQTPRYLIKTRGQQVTLSCSPISGHRSVSWYQQTPGQGLQFLFEYFSETQRNKGNFPGRFSGRQFSNSRSEMNVSTLELGDSALYLCASSAQGRTDQPQHFGDGTRLSIL.